This T cell receptor beta chain was identified during a study of shared T cell receptors in the human thymus. Germline assignment: CDR1 SGDLS and CDR2 YYNGEE. This CDR3 region has 17 residues. J was trimmed by 3 bases and V by 3 bases; bases with no gene match: 11. The data were produced by immunoSEQ multiplex PCR, yet TCRdb's version contains in-frame clones alone and is incomplete. Of hundreds of thousands of clones listed, over 75% are singletons. Separately, the same data were catalogued under a study of human thymus T cells. From that paper: In corrective heart surgery, resections were taken, and these provided the thymus tissue.

Sample: thymocytes. This TCR was sampled from a boy under two years old with a congenital heart defect. This sequence joins TRBV9 and TRBJ1-2, with 10 nucleotides matching TRBD1. The CDR3 DNA reads TGTGCCAGCAGCGAAGTGGACAGGGGGTTCGGCTACTATGGCTACACCTTC. Amino acids: CASSEVDRGFGYYGYTF.